The 27 T cell receptor beta chains in this list originate from one sample, sequenced in a study of cytomegalovirus exposure and HLA in healthy donors. PCR used 60 Vbeta primers and 13 Jbeta primers. Generated by immunoSEQ multiplex PCR, the TCRdb table keeps only in-frame clones and is missing some. The data contain more than 95,000 clones, 65% of them singletons. Sample: PBMCs. All receptors derive from a middle-aged woman in good health and CMV-seropositive.

This chain joins TRBV7-6 and TRBJ2-7, with 12 bases lining up with TRBD2. J lost 7 bases, V lost 2 bases, and 6 bases had no gene match. The CDR3 totals 15 residues. The V gene's germline CDR1 is SGHVS and CDR2 FNYEAQ. DNA for the CDR3: TGTGCCAGCAGCTTATCGCTAGCGGGGGGGTGGGAGCAGTACTTC. Its protein product is CASSLSLAGGWEQYF. The variable domain in full, completed from reference TRBV7-6 and TRBJ2-7, reads GAGVSQSPRYKVTKRGQDVALRCDPISGHVSLYWYRQALGQGPEFLTYFNYEAQQDKSGLPNDRFSAERPEGSISTLTIQRTEQRDSAMYRCASSLSLAGGWEQYFGPGTRLTVT.

This chain connects TRBV7-8 to TRBJ2-3, with 13 bases that match TRBD2. The CDR3 spans 18 residues. V trimming: 4 bases; J trimming: 3 bases; junction bases outside the gene matches: 10. Germline CDR1 is SGHVS and CDR2 is FQNEAQ. CDR3 DNA: TGTGCCAGCAGCTCGCTCTCGCCGGGACTAGCGGGAACAGATACGCAGTATTTT. This translates into CASSSLSPGLAGTDTQYF.

This clone was counted a single time. One end of the junction is discordant with germline, which a read error may explain. The V and J genes are TRBV7-9 and TRBJ2-1, with D unclear. This CDR3 is 13 amino acids long. CDR1 and CDR2 from the germline V gene are SEHNR and FQNEAQ (reference sequence). The CDR3 here is CSSAVSSYNEQFF. The CDR3 DNA reads TGTTCCAGCGCGGTAAGCTCCTACAATGAGCAGTTCTTC.

This clone was picked up a small number of times. The CDR3 sequence: CASSQVRGTAGGELFF. The CDR3 region has the DNA TGCGCCAGCAGCCAAGTCCGCGGGACTGCTGGCGGGGAGCTGTTTTTT. V and J are TRBV4-1 and TRBJ2-2; maybe TRBD2 (6 bases). V dropped 1 base and J dropped 7 bases, with 16 bases sitting between them. The CDR3 extends over 16 amino acids. From germline, CDR1 is MGHRA and CDR2 YSYEKL.

The chain links TRBV7-9 to TRBJ2-3; D is perhaps TRBD2 (5 bases). V lost 3 bases to trimming and J lost 0 bases, with 10 bases between them. CDR1 and CDR2 (germline): SEHNR, FQNEAQ (reference sequence). CDR3 length: 15 residues. CDR3 sequence reads: CASSFLDSSTDTQYF. The CDR3 DNA follows: TGTGCCAGCAGCTTTCTGGACTCGAGCACAGATACGCAGTATTTT.

The CDR3 reads CASATGGLNEAFF. The CDR3 bases are TGTGCCTCTGCGACAGGGGGTCTTAATGAAGCTTTCTTT. V gene TRBV30 combines with J gene TRBJ1-1; 9 bases agree with TRBD1. Germline lookup yields CDR1 GTSNPN and CDR2 SVGIG (reference sequence). V shed 7 bases and J 7 bases; nucleotides not matched to a gene: 10. The length of the CDR3 is 13 residues.

This clone was seen a handful of times. This chain uses TRBV18 with TRBJ2-3, with D perhaps TRBD2 (5 bases). Germline V gene lookup returns CDR1 KGHSH and CDR2 LQKENI. Between the trimmed V and J ends, which lost 10 bases and 3 bases, there was a span of 17 bases. The CDR3 is made up of 14 amino acids. CDR3 sequence (DNA): TGTGCCACCGCTAGCTCGGCTAGAACAGATACGCAGTATTTT. This codes for CATASSARTDTQYF.

This clone came up a few times. This chain uses TRBV7-9 with TRBJ2-2, with 10 bases matching TRBD1. This CDR3 has 15 residues. J lost 4 bases, V lost 5 bases, and 4 bases had no gene match. Germline CDR1 and CDR2: SEHNR and FQNEAQ (reference sequence). In DNA form, the CDR3 reads TGTGCCAGCAGCCTAGGACAGGGGGTCACCGGGGAGCTGTTTTTT. Protein: CASSLGQGVTGELFF. Variable domain in full (rest from reference TRBV7-9 and TRBJ2-2): DTGVSQNPRHKITKRGQNVTFRCDPISEHNRLYWYRQTLGQGPEFLTYFQNEAQLEKSRLLSDRFSAERPKGSFSTLEIQRTEQGDSAMYLCASSLGQGVTGELFFGEGSRLTVL.

This sequence joins TRBV5-4 and TRBJ2-3; 11 nucleotides align to TRBD2. J lost 6 bases, V lost 4 bases, and 7 bases had no gene match. The CDR3 contains 15 residues. Germline V gives CDR1 SGHNT, CDR2 YYREEE (reference sequence). For the CDR3, the DNA is TGTGCCAGCAGCGTAGCGGGAGGGACAGGGGATACGCAGTATTTT. The encoded protein is CASSVAGGTGDTQYF.

This sequence joins TRBV19 and TRBJ2-3, with D unresolved. CDR1 LNHDA and CDR2 SQIVND come from the germline V gene (reference sequence). The length of the CDR3 is 14 residues. The ends were cut back, 3 bases at V and 5 bases at J, with 12 bases in the middle. The CDR3, as DNA: TGTGCCAGTAGTATTAAAGATTCGGGAGATACGCAGTATTTT. It is translated as CASSIKDSGDTQYF. Combining the CDR3 with reference TRBV19 and TRBJ2-3 gives the whole variable domain DGGITQSPKYLFRKEGQNVTLSCEQNLNHDAMYWYRQDPGQGLRLIYYSQIVNDFQKGDIAEGYSVSREKKESFPLTVTSAQKNPTAFYLCASSIKDSGDTQYFGPGTRLTVL.

The chain recombines TRBV4-1 with TRBJ2-1, with TRBD2 as a possible D gene (6 bases). V was pared by 4 bases and J by 3 bases, with 16 bases between. The CDR3 sequence is 16 residues long. CDR1 is MGHRA and CDR2 is YSYEKL in the germline V gene. The CDR3 sequence: CASSPRAVADYNEQFF. The CDR3 nucleotides read TGCGCCAGCAGCCCCCGAGCAGTAGCGGACTACAATGAGCAGTTCTTC.

The chain couples TRBV29-1 to TRBJ1-1; TRBD1 aligns across 9 bases. The CDR3 sequence is 13 residues long. Germline loops: CDR1 SQVTM, CDR2 ANQGSEA. Trimming took 4 bases from V and 7 from J; bases not matched to a gene: 7. CDR3 sequence: CSVAPGTGSEAFF. The CDR3 region has the DNA TGCAGCGTTGCACCCGGGACAGGGAGTGAAGCTTTCTTT.

In DNA form, the CDR3 reads TGTGCCTGGAGTGTTTCCAACAGGGGGCCGACAGATACGCAGTATTTT. It yields the protein CAWSVSNRGPTDTQYF. The rearrangement joins TRBV30 to TRBJ2-3, with 9 bases matching TRBD1. The CDR3 sequence is 16 residues long. V shed 0 bases and J 3 bases; nucleotides not matched to a gene: 7. The germline CDR1 and CDR2 sequences are GTSNPN and SVGIG (reference sequence).

The chain has TRBV30 and TRBJ1-4, with 8 bases aligning to TRBD1. The V gene's germline CDR1 is GTSNPN and CDR2 SVGIG (reference sequence). Trimming took 3 bases from V and 7 from J; bases not matched to a gene: 10. The CDR3 is 15 residues long. The CDR3 sequence: CAWSPPDREVEKLFF. CDR3 bases: TGTGCCTGGAGCCCACCGGACAGGGAGGTTGAAAAACTGTTTTTT.

This clone appeared a single time. The rearrangement links TRBV9 to TRBJ2-2; 8 bases align to TRBD2. With V trimmed by 0 bases and J by 2 bases, 3 bases remained unmatched. Germline V gives CDR1 SGDLS, CDR2 YYNGEE. The CDR3 sequence is 16 residues long. As DNA, the CDR3 is TGTGCCAGCAGCGTAGCGACTAGCGCAAACACCGGGGAGCTGTTTTTT. Translation gives CASSVATSANTGELFF.

This clone has more than one count but fewer than ten. The rearrangement links TRBV6-1 to TRBJ2-3, with TRBD1 matching over 10 bases. Looked up from germline, CDR1 is MNHNS and CDR2 is SASEGT. J lost 4 bases, V lost 6 bases, and 7 bases had no gene match. The CDR3 length is 15 residues. As DNA, the CDR3 is TGTGCCAGCAGCTACGAGGGACAGGGGTCAGATACGCAGTATTTT. Its protein is CASSYEGQGSDTQYF.

The chain is built from TRBV7-2 and TRBJ2-7; D unresolved. This CDR3 spans 15 amino acids. Germline V CDR1 and CDR2: SGHTA, FQGNSA. The ends were cut back, 5 bases at V and 2 bases at J, with 16 bases in the middle. The CDR3 nucleotides are TGTGCCAGCAGCCTCCCACCAGCGCTTACCTACGAGCAGTACTTC. This sequence encodes CASSLPPALTYEQYF. The complete variable domain, with remaining parts taken from reference TRBV7-2 and TRBJ2-7, reads GAGVSQSPSNKVTEKGKDVELRCDPISGHTALYWYRQSLGQGLEFLIYFQGNSAPDKSGLPSDRFSAERTGGSVSTLTIQRTQQEDSAVYLCASSLPPALTYEQYFGPGTRLTVT.

The chain combines TRBV7-9 with TRBJ1-3, with a tentative D call TRBD1 (6 bases). CDR3 length: 16 residues. V lost 1 base, J lost 2 bases, and 12 bases lay in between. Germline CDR1 reads SEHNR; CDR2 reads FQNEAQ (reference sequence). The DNA of the CDR3 is TGTGCCAGCAGCTTAGGGACAGTTAGGCCTGGAAACACCATATATTTT. Its translation is CASSLGTVRPGNTIYF.

This clone was detected a few times. The chain employs TRBV5-5 and TRBJ1-1; a possible D gene is TRBD1 (5 bases). CDR3 length: 14 amino acids. Germline V gene data show CDR1 as SGHKS and CDR2 as YYEKEE (reference sequence). V gave up 5 bases and J gave up 0 bases, with 11 bases separating them. This CDR3 is CASRTTVMNTEAFF. In DNA, the CDR3 is TGTGCCAGCAGGACGACAGTTATGAACACTGAAGCTTTCTTT.

V gene TRBV7-9 combines with J gene TRBJ1-3; D is perhaps TRBD1 (5 bases). The CDR3 consists of 14 residues. Germline lookup yields CDR1 SEHNR and CDR2 FQNEAQ (reference sequence). Trimming stripped 3 bases from V and 2 bases from J, with 8 bases between. The CDR3 is CASSLAGPGNTIYF. Here the CDR3 DNA reads TGTGCCAGCAGCTTGGCAGGGCCTGGAAACACCATATATTTT.

The V call is TRBV5-1, the J call TRBJ1-5; TRBD1 matches at 11 bases. Germline loops: CDR1 SGHRS, CDR2 YFSETQ. The CDR3 has 15 amino acids. With 4 bases clipped from V and 6 bases from J, the junction kept 6 bases outside the gene matches. The chain's CDR3 is CASSPGTGGTQPQHF. Written as DNA, the CDR3 is TGCGCCAGCAGCCCCGGGACAGGGGGGACTCAGCCCCAGCATTTT.

The J gene is TRBJ2-1, the V gene TRBV25-1, with D uncertain. This CDR3 region has 11 residues. Trimming cost V 6 bases and J 8 bases, with 8 bases left between them. The germline V gene has CDR1 MGHDK and CDR2 SYGVNS. DNA for the CDR3: TGTGCCAGCAGGGGCTTCGATGAGCAGTTCTTC. Translation: CASRGFDEQFF.

This chain uses TRBV6-1 with TRBJ2-5; 8 nucleotides agree with TRBD1. CDR1 is MNHNS, CDR2 SASEGT, per germline. The J segment lost 5 bases and the V segment lost 6 bases, leaving 8 bases of the junction unmatched. This CDR3 spans 14 amino acids. CDR3 DNA sequence: TGTGCCAGCAGCGGACAGGGAGCGTCGGAGACCCAGTACTTC. Translated, it gives CASSGQGASETQYF.

The chain joins TRBV6-6 to TRBJ2-1, with D tentatively TRBD1 (5 bases). Looked up from germline, CDR1 is MNHNY and CDR2 is SVGAGI (reference sequence). V dropped 4 bases and J dropped 2 bases, with 15 bases sitting between them. The CDR3 is 16 amino acids. CDR3 loop: CASSLDTLSPYNEQFF. The CDR3 DNA is TGTGCCAGCAGTTTGGACACACTAAGCCCCTACAATGAGCAGTTCTTC.

The gene calls are TRBV14 and TRBJ1-2; tentative D call: TRBD1 (5 bases). Germline V gene data show CDR1 as SGHDN and CDR2 as FVKESK. CDR3 length equals 14 residues. The V end lost 0 bases, the J end lost 8 bases, and 13 bases lay between the germline ends. The DNA of the CDR3 is TGTGCCAGCAGCCAAGATACAGGCTGGGGCGGCTACACCTTC. Translating it yields CASSQDTGWGGYTF.

There are a few counts of this clone. The V gene is TRBV19, the J gene TRBJ2-1; 8 bases are a match to TRBD2. The CDR3 extends over 14 amino acids. Per germline, CDR1 LNHDA and CDR2 SQIVND (reference sequence). Germline trimming cut 1 base from V and 4 bases from J; bases unmatched to any gene: 0. CDR3 nucleotide sequence: TGTGCCAGTAGTATAGTAGCGGGGTACAATGAGCAGTTCTTC. The encoded protein is CASSIVAGYNEQFF.

The chain joins TRBV15 to TRBJ2-6; D gene ambiguous. The germline V gene has CDR1 LNHNV and CDR2 YYDKDF (reference sequence). This CDR3 comprises 12 residues. Trimming took off 8 bases at V and 3 bases at J, with 5 bases between the two ends. CDR3 region: CATLNGANVLTF. Here the CDR3 DNA reads TGTGCCACCCTTAATGGGGCCAACGTCCTGACTTTC.